This TCR beta chain was observed in a study of T cell responses to AZD1222 COVID-19 vaccine. Assay used: immunoSEQ multiplex PCR; TCRdb lists only in-frame clones, some missing. The table lists over 85,000 clones, around 89% of them singletons. The CDR3 has 14 amino acids. The ends were cut back, 3 bases at V and 4 bases at J, with 13 bases in the middle. Germline assignment: CDR1 SGDLS and CDR2 YYNGEE. This chain uses TRBV9 with TRBJ1-2; no clear D. This TCR came from an adult in good health. The material sequenced was peripheral blood, taken on day 0 of AZD1222 vaccination. CDR3 loop: CASSAPWTLYGYTF. The CDR3 coding sequence is TGTGCCAGCAGCGCCCCCTGGACCCTCTATGGCTACACCTTC.